This T cell receptor (beta chain) was recovered during a study of shared clonotypes between healthy human individuals. Study-level information: Plates per donor: three CD4 naive, three CD4 memory, two CD8 naive, one CD8 memory. Whole-study findings and limits: Sampling included only blood; tissue repertoires likely differ.

Worth noting for this clone: Its antigen is unidentified.

V was clipped by 1 base and J by 2 bases; unmatched bases: 8. The CDR3 has 17 residues. Germline CDR1 reads SGHDT; CDR2 reads YYEEEE. Methods used by the authors: ImmunoSEQ only sent back junction sequences with no quality scores, so filtering was done differently. TCRdb keeps only in-frame clones here, not all; method: immunoSEQ multiplex PCR. That table supplies the V and J calls and clone size; D and trimming were determined from the DNA. The sample shows under 1,100,000 clones, around four fifths of them seen only once. Every donor, a Caucasian adult, lived in Nashville, Tennessee. Input material: memory CD4+ T cells sorted from blood. Stated subset: CD45RA-negative fraction. The chain uses TRBV5-6 and TRBJ2-3, with TRBD2 identical over 9 bases. The sequence was collected from a man between 18 and 29 years old in good health. The CDR3 loop is CASSLWRGGRDTDTQYF. DNA of the CDR3: TGTGCCAGCAGCTTGTGGCGGGGGGGCCGAGACACAGATACGCAGTATTTT.